The text below deals with one TCR beta chain. Its specific antigen is unknown. It has no much larger one-base neighbor in the sample; base qualities were not kept. Patients with a history of autoimmune disease or receiving systemic immunosuppression were excluded from the trial. Peripheral blood for TCR sequencing was drawn from every dose cohort at baseline, at cycle 4 day 1 and at cycle 7 day 1. The samples were drawn from a first-in-human, open-label, multicenter phase I dose-escalation trial of ivuxolimab. The trial enrolled adults with locally advanced or metastatic head and neck squamous cell, hepatocellular, melanoma or renal cell carcinoma. Before TCR sequencing, CD4+ and CD8+ T cells were separately sorted from peripheral blood. Genomic DNA was extracted from sorted cells for sequencing of the TCRbeta CDR3 region. The immunoSEQ Assay was used to sequence the TCRbeta CDR3 regions. Not all clones reach the TCRdb copy of this immuneACCESS table, which keeps in-frame sequences only. Checked studies attribute under half of the gap to unresolved V genes and leave the rest unexplained. This sample holds around 70,000 clones; around 83% were observed only once. The biggest ten clones account for 2% to 3% of the sample.

The data stem from a study of OX40 agonist ivuxolimab in advanced cancers. With regard to the full study: Ivuxolimab, which targeted the costimulatory receptor OX40 (CD134), was an agonistic, fully human IgG2 monoclonal antibody. Patients were allowed to have had prior anti-PD-1, anti-PD-L1 or anti-CTLA-4 therapy, and 40% to 45% of the dose-escalation patients had previously received checkpoint inhibitors. A male proportion of roughly 85% and a mean age of approximately 55 years, ranging from roughly 23 to 80, were recorded for the dose-escalation cohort. Of the approximately 54 dose-escalation patients, hepatocellular carcinoma was present in approximately 20, melanoma in around 15, renal cell carcinoma in 9 and head and neck cancer in 9. The purpose of peripheral TCRbeta sequencing was to test whether ivuxolimab changed TCR sequence diversity and led to clonal T-cell expansion. Intravenous ivuxolimab was administered to patients every 2 weeks at six dose levels: 0.01, 0.1, 0.3, 1.5, 3 and 10 mg/kg. The paper describes the monotherapy dose-escalation part (N of about 50 patients) of the phase I trial of ivuxolimab. Partial responses were achieved by three dose-escalation patients, of whom one had hepatocellular carcinoma and two had cutaneous melanoma.

Between the V and J ends, shortened by 1 base and 0 bases respectively, the junction contains 13 bases. Taken from cysteine to phenylalanine, the CDR3 has 17 residues. Only CDR3 DNA remains: 51 bases, in frame from the first base. Reading the germline V gene gives CDR1 MGHRA and CDR2 YSYEKL. Study-level results and caveats: After ivuxolimab, more expanded clones were found on average in CD8+ T cells than in CD4+ T cells. Which antigens the clonally expanded peripheral T cells were specific for was not determined. At doses of 0.1 to 3.0 mg/kg, clonal expansion of both CD4+ and CD8+ blood T cells was observed from baseline to week 6. In the 0.1-3.0 mg/kg groups, partial responders had among the lowest normalized peripheral clonal expansion, particularly in CD8+ T cells. Low levels of normalized T-cell clonal expansion were also shown by some nonresponding patients.

The chain uses TRBV4-1 and TRBJ2-1, with TRBD2 as a weak D call on 5 bases. The receptor's source is an adult with an advanced solid tumor such as melanoma, head and neck, liver or kidney cancer. Sequences were derived from CD4+ or CD8+ T cells sorted from blood, sampled in a trial of the OX40 agonist ivuxolimab. CDR3 loop: CASSQGGGPLSYNEQFF. At the DNA level, the sequence is TGCGCCAGCAGCCAAGGTGGCGGGCCTCTCTCCTACAATGAGCAGTTCTTC.